One sample yielded the 28 T cell receptor beta chains listed below, sequenced in a study of blood T cell repertoires in COVID-19. Method: immunoSEQ multiplex PCR; TCRdb's copy keeps in-frame clones and lacks some. The profile covers roughly 180,000 clones, with under 90% appearing a single time and 6% to 8.5% taken by the ten largest. The sample was peripheral blood. All receptors come from a human donor in a cohort sampled during active COVID-19.

The gene calls are TRBV5-1 and TRBJ1-2; D remains ambiguous. Trimming took off 0 bases at V and 4 bases at J, with 13 bases between the two ends. Germline CDR1 and CDR2: SGHRS and YFSETQ. This CDR3 region has 15 residues. CDR3: CASSLAGSGFYGYTF. In DNA form, the CDR3 reads TGCGCCAGCAGCTTGGCAGGATCGGGATTCTATGGCTACACCTTC.

This clone was counted between two and nine times. The rearrangement links TRBV5-6 to TRBJ1-2; D ambiguous. This CDR3 region has 16 residues. The V and J ends lost 3 bases and 4 bases respectively, with 19 bases between them. The germline V gene encodes CDR1 SGHDT and CDR2 YYEEEE. CDR3 amino acids: CASSSAGNRAIYGYTF. CDR3 sequence (DNA): TGTGCCAGCAGCTCTGCCGGGAACAGAGCCATCTATGGCTACACCTTC. The complete variable domain, with remaining parts taken from reference TRBV5-6 and TRBJ1-2, reads DAGVTQSPTHLIKTRGQQVTLRCSPKSGHDTVSWYQQALGQGPQFIFQYYEEEERQRGNFPDRFSGHQFPNYSSELNVNALLLGDSALYLCASSSAGNRAIYGYTFGSGTRLTVV.

The chain links TRBV5-1 to TRBJ2-5, with 11 bases matching TRBD2. The junction had 4 bases not matched to a gene; V was cut back by 1 base and J by 2 bases. The CDR3 consists of 16 residues. Germline loops: CDR1 SGHRS, CDR2 YFSETQ. The DNA for the CDR3 is TGCGCCAGCAGCTTGTGGGCTAGCGGGGGGCAAGAGACCCAGTACTTC. It is translated as CASSLWASGGQETQYF. Full variable domain (missing parts from reference TRBV5-1 and TRBJ2-5): KAGVTQTPRYLIKTRGQQVTLSCSPISGHRSVSWYQQTPGQGLQFLFEYFSETQRNKGNFPGRFSGRQFSNSRSEMNVSTLELGDSALYLCASSLWASGGQETQYFGPGTRLLVL.

This chain uses TRBV5-8 with TRBJ1-2, with 8 bases identical to TRBD1. Unmatched junction bases numbered 4, after V lost 2 bases and J lost 7 bases. Germline lookup yields CDR1 SGHTS and CDR2 YDEGEE. There are 13 residues in the CDR3. CDR3 nucleotide sequence: TGTGCCAGCAGCTTCCAGGGGGCGGCTGGCTACACCTTC. Translation: CASSFQGAAGYTF.

V and J are TRBV4-2 and TRBJ2-7; 8 bases agree with TRBD2. With V trimmed by 4 bases and J by 3 bases, 11 bases remained unmatched. The germline V gene has CDR1 LGHNA and CDR2 YNFKEQ. There are 16 residues in the CDR3. The CDR3 DNA is TGTGCCAGCAGCCCTCAACTAGCGGTGGATTACTACGAGCAGTACTTC. This sequence encodes CASSPQLAVDYYEQYF.

V and J are TRBV9 and TRBJ2-3, with 9 bases aligning to TRBD1. This CDR3 has 15 amino acids. The J segment lost 4 bases and the V segment lost 3 bases, leaving 6 bases of the junction unmatched. The germline V gene has CDR1 SGDLS and CDR2 YYNGEE. In DNA, the CDR3 is TGTGCCAGCAGCGGAGGGACAGGGTTTGCAGATACGCAGTATTTT. This encodes CASSGGTGFADTQYF.

V gene TRBV18 combines with J gene TRBJ1-6; a weak D match, TRBD1 (6 bases). Germline CDR1 KGHSH, CDR2 LQKENI. V was shortened by 5 bases and J by 8 bases, with 13 bases between the two germline ends. The CDR3 length is 14 residues. Here the CDR3 DNA reads TGTGCCAGCTCATTAAACCCAGGGGATTCACCCCTCCACTTT. Translating it yields CASSLNPGDSPLHF.

This clone was found a few times. The rearrangement uses TRBV29-1 and TRBJ1-1, with D unclear. The CDR3 is 12 residues long. Trimming shortened V by 3 bases and J by 1 base, and 6 bases separated the two germline ends. Germline CDR1 SQVTM, CDR2 ANQGSEA. DNA for the CDR3: TGCAGCGTTGATTCACAGAACACTGAAGCTTTCTTT. Translated, it gives CSVDSQNTEAFF.

The gene calls are TRBV10-2 and TRBJ1-6; possibly TRBD1 for D (6 bases). In germline, CDR1 is WSHSY, CDR2 SAAADI. The V end was cut by 0 bases, the J end by 13 bases, with 10 bases between. The CDR3 sequence is 13 residues long. CDR3 bases: TGCGCCAGCAGTGAGTCCGAAAGGGGGCCCCTCCACTTT. Protein product: CASSESERGPLHF.

This clone was found once. The chain joins TRBV6-5 to TRBJ2-7; 7 bases map to TRBD1. The CDR3 totals 15 residues. In germline, CDR1 is MNHEY, CDR2 SVGAGI. V trimming: 5 bases; J trimming: 2 bases; junction bases outside the gene matches: 9. CDR3 amino acids: CASSTHPGQTYEQYF. The CDR3 DNA is TGTGCCAGCAGTACCCATCCGGGACAGACCTACGAGCAGTACTTC.

The gene calls are TRBV28 and TRBJ1-5, with D maybe TRBD1 (6 bases). The CDR3 length is 14 residues. Germline values: CDR1 MDHEN, CDR2 SYDVKM. The V end was cut by 7 bases, the J end by 1 base, with 11 bases between. CDR3 loop: CASIPGESNQPQHF. Written as DNA, the CDR3 is TGTGCCAGCATACCAGGGGAAAGCAATCAGCCCCAGCATTTT.

This clone was seen just once. The chain combines TRBV11-2 with TRBJ2-2; the match to TRBD2 covers 9 bases. Per germline, CDR1 SGHAT and CDR2 FQNNGV. V trimming: 3 bases; J trimming: 7 bases; junction bases outside the gene matches: 6. The CDR3 totals 15 residues. The CDR3 region is CASSLRSGGLGELFF. The CDR3 region has the DNA TGTGCCAGCAGCTTGAGAAGCGGGGGGCTCGGGGAGCTGTTTTTT.

This clone was seen more than once but under ten times. The J gene is TRBJ1-6, the V gene TRBV14; D gene ambiguous. The CDR3 spans 14 residues. Trimming took 4 bases from V and 7 from J, leaving 11 bases between them. Germline V gene lookup returns CDR1 SGHDN and CDR2 FVKESK. The CDR3 DNA sequence: TGTGCCAGCAGCCGGAACAGTCCAAATTCACCCCTCCACTTT. It yields the protein CASSRNSPNSPLHF.

The chain combines TRBV5-6 with TRBJ1-6; D remains unclear. Trimming cost V 4 bases and J 0 bases, with 11 bases left between them. The CDR3 sequence is 16 residues long. CDR1 is SGHDT and CDR2 is YYEEEE in the germline V gene. CDR3 region: CASSETPSSYNSPLHF. The CDR3 DNA reads as TGTGCCAGCAGCGAGACACCGAGCTCCTATAATTCACCCCTCCACTTT.

The rearrangement joins TRBV23-1 to TRBJ1-1, with 7 bases identical to TRBD1. TRBV23-1 is flagged as an ORF with uncertain function. V lost 3 bases to trimming and J lost 1 base; unmatched junction nucleotides: 5. The CDR3 is made up of 15 amino acids. The CDR3 here is CASSHPGQRNTEAFF. CDR3 sequence (DNA): TGCGCCAGCAGTCACCCGGGACAGCGGAACACTGAAGCTTTCTTT.

The rearrangement links TRBV4-1 to TRBJ1-4, with D possibly TRBD1 on 6 matching bases. Germline values: CDR1 MGHRA, CDR2 YSYEKL. V was pared by 2 bases and J by 2 bases, with 9 bases between. The CDR3 covers 15 residues. The CDR3 DNA follows: TGCGCCAGCAGCCAAAACCAGGGGACTAATGAAAAACTGTTTTTT. Protein: CASSQNQGTNEKLFF.

J is TRBJ2-3 and V is TRBV2; TRBD2 matches 11 bases. The CDR3 totals 16 residues. CDR1 and CDR2 from the germline V gene are SNHLY and FYNNEI. The junction had 6 bases not matched to a gene; V was cut back by 6 bases and J by 1 base. The CDR3 sequence is CASSRGLAGGTDTQYF. The DNA of the CDR3 is TGTGCCAGCAGCCGTGGACTAGCGGGCGGCACAGATACGCAGTATTTT.

The rearrangement uses TRBV3-1 (or the pseudogene TRBV3-2) and TRBJ1-2; 8 nucleotides line up with TRBD1. In germline, CDR1 is LGHDT, CDR2 YNNKEL (reference sequence). The CDR3 loop spans 15 amino acids. After removal of 1 base from V and 4 bases from J, the junction contained 5 bases not matched to a gene. CDR3 sequence (DNA): TGTGCCAGCAGCCAAGCCCGACAGGGGATCTATGGCTACACCTTC. It encodes CASSQARQGIYGYTF.

The V and J genes are TRBV5-6 and TRBJ1-1; no definite D call. This CDR3 has 15 residues. Germline V gene lookup returns CDR1 SGHDT and CDR2 YYEEEE. V shed 3 bases and J shed 0 bases, with 12 bases lying between them. The CDR3 sequence: CASSSLQIMNTEAFF. The DNA for the CDR3 is TGTGCCAGCAGCTCGTTACAGATAATGAACACTGAAGCTTTCTTT.

The chain couples TRBV24-1 to TRBJ2-1; perhaps TRBD2 as D (6 bases). V was trimmed by 3 bases and J by 3 bases, leaving 14 bases between them. Germline CDR1 and CDR2: KGHDR and SFDVKD. The CDR3 is 16 amino acids. The CDR3 loop reads CATSDGGTGIYNEQFF. The CDR3 DNA reads TGTGCCACCAGTGATGGAGGGACGGGGATCTACAATGAGCAGTTCTTC.

This chain links TRBV5-6 with TRBJ2-2; TRBD1 matches 10 bases. CDR1 and CDR2 from the germline V gene are SGHDT and YYEEEE. This CDR3 region has 16 residues. Trimming removed 2 bases from V and 4 bases from J; junction bases left unmatched: 5. The chain's CDR3 is CASSFRTGGGTGELFF. The CDR3 region has the DNA TGTGCCAGCAGCTTTAGGACAGGGGGTGGCACCGGGGAGCTGTTTTTT.

This clone occurred a few times. The chain carries TRBV19 and TRBJ2-7; 8 bases agree with TRBD2. The CDR3 has 14 amino acids. Germline V gene lookup returns CDR1 LNHDA and CDR2 SQIVND (reference sequence). After removal of 6 bases from V and 2 bases from J, the junction contained 6 bases not matched to a gene. The CDR3 protein is CASSPGGQPYEQYF. In DNA, the CDR3 is TGTGCCAGTAGCCCGGGAGGGCAACCCTACGAGCAGTACTTC.

V gene TRBV5-1 combines with J gene TRBJ2-2, with TRBD2 matching 11 bases. The V segment lost 0 bases and the J segment 4 bases; nucleotides outside the gene matches: 2. The CDR3 spans 16 residues. In germline, CDR1 is SGHRS, CDR2 YFSETQ. CDR3 residues: CASSLATSGVTGELFF. As DNA, the CDR3 is TGCGCCAGCAGCTTGGCGACTAGCGGGGTCACCGGGGAGCTGTTTTTT. The full variable domain, rest sourced from reference TRBV5-1 and TRBJ2-2, is KAGVTQTPRYLIKTRGQQVTLSCSPISGHRSVSWYQQTPGQGLQFLFEYFSETQRNKGNFPGRFSGRQFSNSRSEMNVSTLELGDSALYLCASSLATSGVTGELFFGEGSRLTVL.

The chain is built from TRBV10-3 and TRBJ1-5; TRBD1 might be the D (5 bases). This CDR3 contains 14 residues. V was cut by 2 bases and J by 9 bases, with 14 bases left in between. Germline V CDR1 and CDR2: ENHRY, SYGVKD. The CDR3 DNA reads TGTGCCATCAGTGAGAGGGGCACCGCACGGCCCCAGCATTTT. It codes for CAISERGTARPQHF.

The J gene is TRBJ1-2, the V gene TRBV4-1; the D is unclear. The CDR3 has 13 amino acids. Germline V gene sequence: CDR1 MGHRA, CDR2 YSYEKL. Trimming cost V 3 bases and J 3 bases, with 8 bases left between them. The CDR3 bases are TGCGCCAGCAGCCACCCTCTATACTATGGCTACACCTTC. Translation gives CASSHPLYYGYTF.

V is TRBV18 and J is TRBJ2-1, with D possibly TRBD1 on 6 matching bases. This CDR3 contains 17 residues. V was cut by 3 bases and J by 4 bases, with 19 bases left in between. The germline CDR1 and CDR2 sequences are KGHSH and LQKENI. The CDR3, as DNA: TGTGCCAGCTCACCGCCTTTTATGGACAGAGAGTACAATGAGCAGTTCTTC. Its translation is CASSPPFMDREYNEQFF.

The rearrangement joins TRBV2 to TRBJ1-1; weak D call: TRBD1 (5 bases). The CDR3 sequence is 19 residues long. From germline, CDR1 is SNHLY and CDR2 FYNNEI. The V end was cut by 3 bases, the J end by 4 bases, with 27 bases between. This CDR3 is CASSDRADNRSPNGTEAFF. CDR3 in DNA: TGTGCCAGCAGTGATCGGGCGGACAACCGCTCCCCCAATGGCACTGAAGCTTTCTTT. Together with reference TRBV2 and TRBJ1-1, the CDR3 gives the full variable domain: EPEVTQTPSHQVTQMGQEVILRCVPISNHLYFYWYRQILGQKVEFLVSFYNNEISEKSEIFDDQFSVERPDGSNFTLKIRSTKLEDSAMYFCASSDRADNRSPNGTEAFFGQGTRLTVV.

The J gene is TRBJ1-1, the V gene TRBV7-9; 9 bases are shared with TRBD1. Trimming at V came to 1 base and at J to 6 bases, leaving 9 bases not matched to a gene. The CDR3 has 16 residues. CDR1 and CDR2 (germline): SEHNR, FQNEAQ (reference sequence). The CDR3 loop is CASSLGATGGRAEAFF. The CDR3 nucleotides read TGTGCCAGCAGCTTAGGCGCTACAGGGGGCCGGGCTGAAGCTTTCTTT.